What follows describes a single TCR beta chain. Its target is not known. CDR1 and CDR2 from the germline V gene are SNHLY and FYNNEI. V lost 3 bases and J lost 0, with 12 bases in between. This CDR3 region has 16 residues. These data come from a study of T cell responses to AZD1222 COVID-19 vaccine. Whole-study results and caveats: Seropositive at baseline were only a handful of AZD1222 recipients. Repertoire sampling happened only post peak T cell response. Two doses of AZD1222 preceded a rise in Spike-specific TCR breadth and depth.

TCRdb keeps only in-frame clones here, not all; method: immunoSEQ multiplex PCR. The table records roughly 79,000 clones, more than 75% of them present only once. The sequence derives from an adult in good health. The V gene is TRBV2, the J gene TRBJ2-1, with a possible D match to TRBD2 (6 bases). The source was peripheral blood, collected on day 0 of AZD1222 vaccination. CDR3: CASSELRLGSYNEQFF. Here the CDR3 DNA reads TGTGCCAGCAGTGAGCTAAGACTAGGCTCCTACAATGAGCAGTTCTTC.